This entry concerns a single T cell receptor (beta chain). This record belongs to a study of human T cells and chemical hapten exposure. Overall study: The scalp of each patient received a weekly diphenylcyclopropenone dose for the full approximately 26-week study.

The time point here: patch test 1, 2 weeks after DPC sensitization. Indicated treatment: therapeutic diphenylcyclopropenone sensitization with weekly scalp DPC. Blood collection took place prior to placing each patch test. TCRdb processed the RACE reads anew with MiXCR; each CDR3 protein has one entry. The sample shows about 80,000 distinct CDR3 sequences, 7.5% to 9.5% of them seen only once. Germline loops: CDR1 SGHAT, CDR2 FQNNGV. The CDR3 consists of 16 residues. The V and J ends lost 5 bases and 0 bases respectively, with 13 bases between them. The chain employs TRBV11-2 and TRBJ1-4; D call uncertain. This receptor was obtained from a woman in her twenties or thirties with alopecia areata. Some clones in this sample may be carry-over from other donors' samples. This specimen was whole blood, taken in connection with sensitization to the hapten diphenylcyclopropenone (DPC). The CDR3 DNA is TGTGCCAGCAGCCCGTATTTGTTTTCAACTAATGAAAAACTGTTTTTT. Protein: CASSPYLFSTNEKLFF.